This is a list of T cell receptor beta chains from one sample in a study of lymphopenia after photon versus proton radiotherapy. TCRdb keeps only in-frame clones here, not all; method: immunoSEQ multiplex PCR. The sample yields about 14,000 clones, 82% seen once. The material was peripheral blood, obtained from a patient treated with photon-based radiotherapy. These receptors were obtained from a man aged 50 or older with gastric cancer. CDR3s include the opening cysteine and the closing phenylalanine or tryptophan. The order of the fields is V gene, D gene, clone size, J gene, CDR3 DNA, CDR3 protein. D genes are given only for firm matches. Clone sizes are given selectively: once, few, many, or a class where the clone is expanded.

TRBV6-5	-	-	TRBJ1-3	TGTGCCAGCAGTTACTCGAGACCAAGCTCTGGAAACACCATATATTTT	CASSYSRPSSGNTIYF
TRBV5-4	TRBD1	-	TRBJ1-2	TGTGCCAGCAGCCCCGGCGGAGGGGGCGGATGGTATGGCTACACCTTC	CASSPGGGGGWYGYTF
TRBV5-1	-	-	TRBJ2-5	TGCGCCAGCACTAGTAACCAAGAGACCCAGTACTTC	CASTSNQETQYF
TRBV30	-	-	TRBJ2-6	TGTGCCTGGAGTGTGGCCGGGGCCAACGTCCTGACTTTC	CAWSVAGANVLTF
TRBV6-5	-	-	TRBJ1-6	TGTGCCAGCAGACAAGGCACCAGGTTTGGGTCACCCCTCCACTTT	CASRQGTRFGSPLHF
TRBV2	TRBD1	-	TRBJ2-5	TGTGCCAGCAGCCCGGGACAGGGATTCGGAGAGACCCAGTACTTC	CASSPGQGFGETQYF
TRBV6-6	-	-	TRBJ1-2	TGTGCCAGCGACCCGGGGAGGTTCGGCTACACCTTC	CASDPGRFGYTF
TRBV9	-	-	TRBJ1-3	TGTGCCAGCAGCCCACCAGGGGTCTCTGGAAACACCATATATTTT	CASSPPGVSGNTIYF
TRBV19	-	-	TRBJ1-6	TGTGCCAGTAACTGGGGAGTTAATTCACCCCTCCACTTT	CASNWGVNSPLHF
TRBV5-1	-	-	TRBJ1-6	TGCGCCAGCAGCTTGACAGATTATAATTCACCCCTCCACTTT	CASSLTDYNSPLHF
TRBV9	-	-	TRBJ1-4	TGTGCCAGCAGCTCAGGACAGCTGGCAACTAATGAAAAACTGTTTTTT	CASSSGQLATNEKLFF
TRBV4-1	TRBD2	-	TRBJ2-5	TGCGCCAGCAGCCAAGATCGCCTAGCGGGGGCGACCCAGTACTTC	CASSQDRLAGATQYF
TRBV10-3	-	-	TRBJ2-3	TGTGCCATCAGTGAGTCTAGTAGCACAGATACGCAGTATTTT	CAISESSSTDTQYF
TRBV4-3	TRBD1	-	TRBJ2-7	TGCGCCAGCAGCCAAGTAGGGGACAGACTCTACGCGCAGTACTTC	CASSQVGDRLYAQYF
TRBV5-1	-	-	TRBJ1-4	TGCGCCAGCAGTTCAGAGACAGGACTGGGAGAAAAACTGTTTTTT	CASSSETGLGEKLFF
TRBV6-1	-	-	TRBJ1-1	TGTGCCAGCAGTGTAAGGGGTGAGGTCACTGAAGCTTTCTTT	CASSVRGEVTEAFF
TRBV11-3	-	-	TRBJ1-1	TGTGCCAGCAGCTTACAGGGTAACACTGAAGCTTTCTTT	CASSLQGNTEAFF
TRBV19	-	-	TRBJ2-3	TGTGCCATAGCCGGGGGGCACACAGATACGCAGTATTTT	CAIAGGHTDTQYF
TRBV18	-	-	TRBJ1-1	TGTGCCAGCTCACCCATTCGGGGGCTTACTGAAGCTTTCTTT	CASSPIRGLTEAFF
TRBV2	-	-	TRBJ1-1	TGTGCCAGCAGATTTCCAGACGGAACTGAAGCTTTCTTT	CASRFPDGTEAFF
TRBV30	-	-	TRBJ1-4	TGTGCCCATGAAGGCCGGGTTGATGAAAAACTGTTTTTT	CAHEGRVDEKLFF
TRBV6-5	-	-	TRBJ1-2	TGTGCCAGCACCTCCGGCCAGGTCCTCACCTTC	CASTSGQVLTF
TRBV11-2	-	-	TRBJ1-2	TGTGCCAGCAGCTCCCCCCCAGGGTTCCATGGCTACACCTTC	CASSSPPGFHGYTF
TRBV30	-	-	TRBJ1-5	TGTGCCTGGAGTGTAGGGGGGCAAGGCAATCAGCCCCAGCATTTT	CAWSVGGQGNQPQHF
TRBV7-6	-	-	TRBJ2-3	TGTGCCAGCAGCTTAGGGGGGAGAACAGATACGCAGTATTTT	CASSLGGRTDTQYF
TRBV2	-	-	TRBJ1-2	TGTGCCAGCAGAGACCCGACAGACCTATTGAACTATGGCTACACCTTC	CASRDPTDLLNYGYTF
TRBV11-2	TRBD2	-	TRBJ2-5	TGTGCCAGCAGCTCGGGTAGAAGTAGCGGGGATCAAGAGACCCAGTACTTC	CASSSGRSSGDQETQYF
TRBV11-2	-	-	TRBJ1-2	TGTGCCAGCGGAAAAATTCAGGGGAACTATGGCTACACCTTC	CASGKIQGNYGYTF
TRBV11-3	-	-	TRBJ2-5	TGTGCCAGCAGCTTAGATGCTGCGCGCCAAGAGACCCAGTACTTC	CASSLDAARQETQYF
TRBV25-1	-	-	TRBJ1-2	TGTGCCAGCAGTAGTTCTCCGGACAGTGGCTACACCTTC	CASSSSPDSGYTF
TRBV2	TRBD1	-	TRBJ2-3	TGTGCCAGCGACCAGGGGGTCTTTGGCACAGATACGCAGTATTTT	CASDQGVFGTDTQYF
TRBV18	TRBD2	-	TRBJ2-6	TGTGCCAGCTCACCAAGCGACCGGGGGGGAGTCGGGGCCAACGTCCTGACTTTC	CASSPSDRGGVGANVLTF
TRBV21-1	-	-	TRBJ2-2	TGTGCCAGCAGCAAACCCAGGAACGGGGAGCTGTTTTTT	CASSKPRNGELFF
TRBV6-6	-	-	TRBJ2-5	TGTGCCAGCAGTACACACAGGGCTGGAGAGACCCAGTACTTC	CASSTHRAGETQYF
TRBV5-6	-	-	TRBJ2-5	TGTGCCAGCAGCCTAGATCAAGAGACCCAGTACTTC	CASSLDQETQYF
TRBV11-1	TRBD2	-	TRBJ2-5	TGTGCCAGCAGCTTATGGGTAGCGGGGGCCGGGGAGACCCAGTACTTC	CASSLWVAGAGETQYF
TRBV10-1	-	few	TRBJ2-3	TGCGCCAGCAGTGAGTCAAAGCGTACGCAGTATTTT	CASSESKRTQYF
TRBV7-2	TRBD2	-	TRBJ2-4	TGTGCCAGCAGCTTAGTCCCAGCGGGGAACATTCAGTACTTC	CASSLVPAGNIQYF